The source of this TCR beta chain is a study of blood T cells in healthy people across ages (dated by TCRdb to between 2015 and 2016). Looking at the study overall: In model experiments, roughly one uniquely barcoded TCR beta cDNA molecule per two T cells was captured by template switching. The study measured age-related changes in TCR beta repertoire diversity using deep sequencing normalized with unique cDNA molecular identifiers. The donors were divided into four age groups: young (average approximately 17 years), middle-aged (roughly 42), aged (approximately 62) and long-lived (roughly 82). To avoid experimental bias, donors of different ages were distributed randomly across sequencing lanes. Two additional independent replicas of 1 million unique cDNA reads from the same blood draw were analyzed for two donors (one aged 18 to 29 and one aged 80 or older).

General findings and caveats noted by the study authors: The CMV infection status of donors was not known, potentially confounding age-related changes in expanded clonotypes. As age increased, observed TCR beta diversity per million T cells dropped in a roughly linear way, and a significant reduction was already evident by age about 40. Total diversity estimates from one million sequenced T cells were considered lower bounds and underestimates. Since profiling was done on bulk unsorted PBMCs, naive and antigen-experienced compartments could not be conclusively compared. Compared with the aged group, more naive CD4+ T cells, fewer expanded clones and increased TCR diversity were shown by the long-lived group, suggesting age selection. There was a strong correlation between observed TCR beta diversity and the percentage of naive T cells measured by flow cytometry.

CDR1 and CDR2, per the germline V gene, are SGHAT and FQNNGV. At the junction V is shortened by 5 bases and J by 0 bases, with 11 bases in between. Including cysteine and phenylalanine, the CDR3 has 14 amino acids. Only the CDR3 region is kept as DNA, spanning 42 bases read in frame from base 1. Libraries were constructed by 5' RACE. Sequencing was performed on an Illumina HiSeq 2500. A second PCR of about 6 to 11 cycles was run with a J-beta primer mix and a sample-barcoded 5' primer. A unique molecular identifier was introduced onto each TCR beta cDNA molecule by a template-switch 5' adaptor carrying 12 random nucleotides. At least 2.5 million CDR3-containing paired-end reads were obtained from each sample. First-strand cDNA synthesis was performed from all RNA using the Mint cDNA synthesis kit, with priming by a TRBC-specific oligonucleotide. Following uracil-DNA glycosylase treatment, a first 18-cycle PCR with universal primers M1SS and BC2_uni_R was performed on all cDNA. On the study's bioinformatics: For normalization, 1 million high-quality reads were randomly selected from each sample, with every read carrying a distinct molecular identifier. Instead of being binned into consensus sequences, reads with shared molecular identifiers were discarded. MiTCR, run with a Q25 quality threshold and the strictest error-elimination algorithm, handled CDR3 identification, clonotype clustering and error correction. A nonparametric unseen species model with Euler transformation was used to estimate a lower bound on total TCR beta diversity. TCRdb reprocessing: public reads trimmed at Q25 with fastp, clones called with MiXCR, in-frame beta chains kept. Each entry is one CDR3 protein sequence, shown with its most common DNA and genes. In this record, the V and J calls reflect TCRdb's handling and not the investigators' own analysis. For this sample the table gives about 730,000 distinct CDR3 sequences, of which about 40% were detected only once. The ten largest make up around a fifth of the sample.

Details on this clonotype: Its antigen is currently not known. Per-nucleotide qualities are absent, and no much larger clonotype sits a single base away.

Donors were roughly 40 systemically healthy Caucasian individuals from Russia aged about 6 to 100 years. Ten milliliters of peripheral blood were drawn from each donor into EDTA-treated Vacutainer tubes. Ficoll-Paque density-gradient centrifugation was used to isolate PBMCs, with at least 7 million per sample. Total RNA, at least 6 micrograms per sample, was extracted from PBMCs with Trizol reagent. For every donor, an aliquot of PBMCs went through flow cytometry to measure the percentages of naive CD45RAhigh/CD27high T cells. The receptor chain draws on TRBV11-2 and TRBJ2-7, and possibly TRBD1, on 6 matching bases. This TCR derives from a woman aged 55-69 years in good health. The sequencing input was blood. The DNA sequence reads TGTGCCAGCAGCCCTAACAGGGACTCCTACGAGCAGTACTTC. Translated, it reads CASSPNRDSYEQYF.